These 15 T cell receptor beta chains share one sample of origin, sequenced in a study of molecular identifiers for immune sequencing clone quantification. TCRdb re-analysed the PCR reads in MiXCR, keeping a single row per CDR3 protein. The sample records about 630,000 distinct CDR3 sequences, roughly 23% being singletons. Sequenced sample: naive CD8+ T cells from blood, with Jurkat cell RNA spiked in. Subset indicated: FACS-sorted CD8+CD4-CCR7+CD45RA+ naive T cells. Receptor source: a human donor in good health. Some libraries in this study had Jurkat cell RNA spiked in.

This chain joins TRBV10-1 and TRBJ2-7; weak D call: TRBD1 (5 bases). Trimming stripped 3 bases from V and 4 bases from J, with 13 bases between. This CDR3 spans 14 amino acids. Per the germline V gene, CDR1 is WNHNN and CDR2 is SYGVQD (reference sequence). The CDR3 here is CASSDSRVRYEQYF. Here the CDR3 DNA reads TGCGCCAGCAGTGATTCCAGGGTTCGGTACGAGCAGTACTTC.

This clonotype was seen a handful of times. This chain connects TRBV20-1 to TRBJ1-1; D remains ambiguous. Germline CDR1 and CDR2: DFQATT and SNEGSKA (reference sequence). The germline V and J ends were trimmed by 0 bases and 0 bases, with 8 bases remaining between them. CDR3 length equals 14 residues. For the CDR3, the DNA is TGCAGTGCTAGAGATCTTAAGGTGAACACTGAAGCTTTCTTT. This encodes CSARDLKVNTEAFF.

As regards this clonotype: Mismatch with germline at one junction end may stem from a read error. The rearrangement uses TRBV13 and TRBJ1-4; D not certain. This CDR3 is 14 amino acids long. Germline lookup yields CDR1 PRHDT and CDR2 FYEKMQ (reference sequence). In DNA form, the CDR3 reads TGTGCCAGCAGCTTAGGGGTTGGTAATGAAAGACTGTTTTTT. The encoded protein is CASSLGVGNERLFF.

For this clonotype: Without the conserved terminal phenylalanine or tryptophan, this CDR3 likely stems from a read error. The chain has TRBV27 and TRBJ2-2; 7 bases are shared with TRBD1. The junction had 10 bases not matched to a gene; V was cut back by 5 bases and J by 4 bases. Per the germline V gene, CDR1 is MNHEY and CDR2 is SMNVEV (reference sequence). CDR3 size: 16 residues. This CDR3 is CASSGVGQGVTGELFL. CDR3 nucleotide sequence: TGTGCCAGCAGTGGGGTCGGTCAGGGGGTCACCGGGGAGCTGTTTTTA.

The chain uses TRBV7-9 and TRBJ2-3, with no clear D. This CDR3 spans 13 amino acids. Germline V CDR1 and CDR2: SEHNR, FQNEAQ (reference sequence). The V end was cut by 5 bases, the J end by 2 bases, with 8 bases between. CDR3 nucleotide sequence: TGTGCCAGCAGCCAAATCCACACAGATACGCAGTATTTT. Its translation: CASSQIHTDTQYF.

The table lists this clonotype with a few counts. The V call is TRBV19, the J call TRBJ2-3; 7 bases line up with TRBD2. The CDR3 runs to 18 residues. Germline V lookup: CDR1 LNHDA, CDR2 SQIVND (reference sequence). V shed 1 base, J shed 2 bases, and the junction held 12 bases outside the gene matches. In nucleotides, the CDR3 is TGTGCCAGTAGTATAGGTTGGGAGACCAGCGGGGACACAGATACGCAGTATTTT. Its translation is CASSIGWETSGDTDTQYF.

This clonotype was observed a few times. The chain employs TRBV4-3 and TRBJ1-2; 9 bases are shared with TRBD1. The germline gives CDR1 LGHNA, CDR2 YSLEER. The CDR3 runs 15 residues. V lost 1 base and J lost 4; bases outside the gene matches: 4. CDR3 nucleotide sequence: TGCGCCAGCAGCCAAGGACAGGGGGGTGGCTATGGCTACACCTTC. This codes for CASSQGQGGGYGYTF.

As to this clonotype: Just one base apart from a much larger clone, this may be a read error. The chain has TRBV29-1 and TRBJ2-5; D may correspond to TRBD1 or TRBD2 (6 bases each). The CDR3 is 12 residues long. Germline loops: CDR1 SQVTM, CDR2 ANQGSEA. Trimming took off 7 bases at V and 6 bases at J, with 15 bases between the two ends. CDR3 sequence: CSENREEQTQYF. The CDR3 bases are TGCAGCGAGAACAGGGAGGAGCAGACCCAGTACTTC.

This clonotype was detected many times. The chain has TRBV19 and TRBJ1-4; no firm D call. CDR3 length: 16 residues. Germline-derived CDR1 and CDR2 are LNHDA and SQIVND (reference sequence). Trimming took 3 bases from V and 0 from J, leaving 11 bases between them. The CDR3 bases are TGTGCCAGTAGTATCTCACAGATTGCAACTAATGAAAAACTGTTTTTT. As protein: CASSISQIATNEKLFF.

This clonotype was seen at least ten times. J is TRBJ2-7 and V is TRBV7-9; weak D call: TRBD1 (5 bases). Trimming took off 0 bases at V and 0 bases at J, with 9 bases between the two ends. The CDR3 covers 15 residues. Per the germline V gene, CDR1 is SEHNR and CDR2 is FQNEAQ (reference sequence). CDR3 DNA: TGTGCCAGCAGCTTAGCCCAGGGTCTCTCCTACGAGCAGTACTTC. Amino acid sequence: CASSLAQGLSYEQYF.

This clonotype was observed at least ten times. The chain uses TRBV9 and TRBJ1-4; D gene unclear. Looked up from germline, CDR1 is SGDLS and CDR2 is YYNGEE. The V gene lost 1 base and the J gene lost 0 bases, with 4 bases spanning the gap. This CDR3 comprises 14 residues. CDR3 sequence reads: CASSVSATNEKLFF. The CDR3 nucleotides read TGTGCCAGCAGCGTAAGTGCAACTAATGAAAAACTGTTTTTT. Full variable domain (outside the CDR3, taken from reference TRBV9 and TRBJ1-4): DSGVTQTPKHLITATGQRVTLRCSPRSGDLSVYWYQQSLDQGLQFLIQYYNGEERAKGNILERFSAQQFPDLHSELNLSSLELGDSALYFCASSVSATNEKLFFGSGTQLSVL.

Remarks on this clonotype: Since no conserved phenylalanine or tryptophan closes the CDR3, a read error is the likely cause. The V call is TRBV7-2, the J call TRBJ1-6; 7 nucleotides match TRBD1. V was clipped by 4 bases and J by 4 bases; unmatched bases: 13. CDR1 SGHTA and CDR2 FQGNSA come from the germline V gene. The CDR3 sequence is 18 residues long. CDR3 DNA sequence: TGTGCCAGCAGCTCCGAGGACGTCAGGGGGGAGTATAATTCACCCCTCCACCTT. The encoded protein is CASSSEDVRGEYNSPLHL.

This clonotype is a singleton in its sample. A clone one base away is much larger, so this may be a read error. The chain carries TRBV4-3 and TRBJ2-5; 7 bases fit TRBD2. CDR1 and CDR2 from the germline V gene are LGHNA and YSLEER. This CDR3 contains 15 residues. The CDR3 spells CARSQDRGSIETQYF. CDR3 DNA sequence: TGCGCCCGCAGCCAAGATCGCGGGAGTATTGAGACCCAGTACTTC.

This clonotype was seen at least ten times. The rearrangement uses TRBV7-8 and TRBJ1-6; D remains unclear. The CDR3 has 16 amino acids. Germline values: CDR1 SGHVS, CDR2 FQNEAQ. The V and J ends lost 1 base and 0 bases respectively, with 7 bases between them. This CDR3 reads CASSLVLHSYNSPLHF. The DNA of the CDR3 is TGTGCCAGCAGCTTAGTGTTGCACTCCTATAATTCACCCCTCCACTTT.

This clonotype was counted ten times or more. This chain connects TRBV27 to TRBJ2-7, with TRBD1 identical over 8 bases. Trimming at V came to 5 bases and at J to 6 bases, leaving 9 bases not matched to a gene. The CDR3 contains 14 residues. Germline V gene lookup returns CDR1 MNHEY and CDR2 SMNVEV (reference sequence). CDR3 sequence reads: CASSPGAGGLEQYF. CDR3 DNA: TGTGCCAGCAGTCCAGGCGCAGGGGGCCTCGAGCAGTACTTC.